This TCR beta chain was sequenced for a study of T cell therapy after organ transplantation. On this clone itself: Its antigen remains unidentified.

Trimming at V came to 3 bases and at J to 7 bases, leaving 4 bases not matched to a gene. Germline assignment: CDR1 PRHDT and CDR2 FYEKMQ (reference sequence). There are 14 residues in the CDR3. Data came from immunoSEQ multiplex PCR; TCRdb stores just in-frame clones and leaves some out. The sample carries 15,000 or so clones, about 85% recorded once. Time point specified: 20-29 weeks after completion of therapy. The receptor's source is a human patient who had received a solid organ transplant and had CMV disease. Certain T cells may be donor cells from the graft. The chain couples TRBV13 to TRBJ2-3, with 10 bases fitting TRBD2. Sequencing used CD8+ T cells from blood, obtained after autologous CMV-specific T cell therapy. CDR3 nucleotide sequence: TGTGCCAGCAGCTTGTCTAGCGGGAGCCATACGCAGTATTTT. This sequence encodes CASSLSSGSHTQYF.